The 8 T cell receptor beta chains presented below share a single source sample, sequenced in a study of regulatory T cells in long-lasting Graves disease. Time point specified: newly diagnosed GD, antithyroid drugs for less than 3 months. The TCR library used RNA extracted from PBMCs. Investigators prepared the TCR beta libraries by applying iRepertoire HTBI primers and Arm-PCR of CDR3 regions. TCRdb re-called the multiplex PCR reads through MiXCR, storing one row per CDR3 protein. Altogether 300,000 to 400,000 distinct CDR3 sequences are present, 15% to 20% being singletons, with the ten largest covering less than 45%. Specimen: peripheral blood mononuclear cells (PBMCs), collected at new diagnosis, from a patient treated with antithyroid drugs. These receptors were collected from a female donor with Graves disease.

This clonotype has ten or more counts. The rearrangement joins TRBV10-3 to TRBJ2-2; the match to TRBD2 covers 14 bases. The CDR3 has 15 residues. CDR1 ENHRY and CDR2 SYGVKD come from the germline V gene. V lost 6 bases and J lost 6; bases outside the gene matches: 3. The CDR3 nucleotides are TGTGCCATCAGGCCGGGACTAGCGGGGGCCGGGGAGCTGTTTTTT. Translating it yields CAIRPGLAGAGELFF.

This clonotype was counted at least ten times. The CDR3 nucleotides read TGCGCCAGCAGCCATTTAGACAGGGGCAATCAGCCCCAGCATTTT. This translates into CASSHLDRGNQPQHF. The chain combines TRBV4-1 with TRBJ1-5; 7 bases match TRBD1. Germline values: CDR1 MGHRA, CDR2 YSYEKL. The CDR3 has 15 amino acids. The V segment lost 3 bases and the J segment 2 bases; nucleotides outside the gene matches: 4.

This clonotype was seen only a few times. The chain has TRBV4-1 and TRBJ2-3, with TRBD1 matching over 7 bases. The CDR3 has 16 amino acids. Per the germline V gene, CDR1 is MGHRA and CDR2 is YSYEKL. V lost 0 bases, J lost 2 bases, and 5 bases stayed unmatched. The CDR3 DNA reads as TGCGCCAGCAGCCAAGAGGAGGACAGGCTCACAGATACGCAGTATTTT. Translated, it gives CASSQEEDRLTDTQYF.

This clonotype was counted many times. The V and J genes are TRBV28 and TRBJ1-4, with a weak D call TRBD1 (5 bases). V shed 4 bases and J shed 8 bases, with 11 bases lying between them. Looked up from germline, CDR1 is MDHEN and CDR2 is SYDVKM. The CDR3 has 13 amino acids. CDR3 sequence (DNA): TGTGCCAGCAGTTCGGGACCGCTGGAAAAACTGTTTTTT. Encoded protein: CASSSGPLEKLFF.

This clonotype was counted a few times. The chain carries TRBV7-8 and TRBJ2-7, with 9 nucleotides matching TRBD1. In germline, CDR1 is SGHVS, CDR2 FQNEAQ. There are 14 residues in the CDR3. V lost 6 bases, J lost 6 bases, and 9 bases stayed unmatched. The CDR3 bases are TGTGCCAGCAGGGTCGGGACAGGGCAAGGCGAGCAGTACTTC. This encodes CASRVGTGQGEQYF.

This clonotype was found a few times. The rearrangement links TRBV18 to TRBJ2-2; 7 nucleotides agree with TRBD1. Germline assignment: CDR1 KGHSH and CDR2 LQKENI. The junction had 8 bases not matched to a gene; V was cut back by 6 bases and J by 1 base. This CDR3 comprises 16 residues. The CDR3 DNA follows: TGTGCCAGCTCTGCCTTCGGGACAGAGAACACCGGGGAGCTGTTTTTT. This translates into CASSAFGTENTGELFF.

This clonotype was seen a single time. The rearrangement joins TRBV2 to TRBJ1-2; TRBD1 matches 8 bases. Germline V gene lookup returns CDR1 SNHLY and CDR2 FYNNEI. This CDR3 is 14 amino acids long. V gave up 3 bases and J gave up 5 bases; unmatched junction bases: 5. The CDR3 here is CASSERTGNYGYTF. CDR3 DNA sequence: TGTGCCAGCAGTGAGAGGACAGGGAATTATGGCTACACCTTC.

About this clonotype: Its ends do not fully match the called genes, so a read error is possible. The V call is TRBV2, the J call TRBJ1-2; D call uncertain. The CDR3 contains 10 residues. The germline V gene has CDR1 SNHLY and CDR2 FYNNEI. DNA of the CDR3: TGTGCTAGCACCCAAGTTGGCTACACCTTC. This encodes CASTQVGYTF.